The source of this T cell receptor (beta chain) is a study of T cell changes during pregnancy in multiple sclerosis. Measured with immunoSEQ multiplex PCR; TCRdb has only the in-frame clones, and not every one. The sample records 25,000 to 35,000 clones, over 85% being singletons. The TCR comes from a female donor in good health, enrolled as a control in a pregnancy study. The source was CD4+ T cells from peripheral blood mononuclear cells, collected in the second trimester of pregnancy.

As DNA, the CDR3 is TGTGCCACCAGCAGCGAGGACTGGGGAGGGTATAGCAATCAGCCCCAGCATTTT. This translates into CATSSEDWGGYSNQPQHF. The chain recombines TRBV15 with TRBJ1-5; no reliable D call. Germline V gene sequence: CDR1 LNHNV, CDR2 YYDKDF (reference sequence). V dropped 3 bases and J dropped 0 bases, with 18 bases sitting between them. This CDR3 comprises 18 residues.